This T cell receptor (beta chain) was obtained from a study of blood T cell repertoires in COVID-19. All exposed participants met a person with COVID-19 within 2 weeks before entering the study. This clone was seen a handful of times. Original handling: Estimation of nucleated cell counts was performed using reference gene primer amplification. Data came from immunoSEQ multiplex PCR; TCRdb stores just in-frame clones and leaves some out. That table gives V, J and clone size, and the DNA gave D and trimming. The table records some 360,000 clones, roughly 86% of them present only once. The CDR3 totals 15 residues. The V gene end was trimmed by 5 bases and the J gene end by 8 bases; junction bases not matched to a gene: 8. The germline V gene has CDR1 SEHNR and CDR2 FQNEAQ (reference sequence).

The sequenced sample was PBMCs or T cells enriched from blood (not recorded which). The sequence was collected from a young woman who had been exposed to COVID-19. V is TRBV7-9 and J is TRBJ1-6; 8 nucleotides match TRBD1. CDR3 sequence: CASSRPGQVHSPLHF. The CDR3 nucleotides are TGTGCCAGCAGCCGACCGGGACAGGTGCATTCACCCCTCCACTTT.